The entry below gives a single T cell receptor (beta chain) sequence along with its context. Its specificity is not known. One end of the junction fails to match germline, which may point to a read error. This sample was taken from a study of CD8+CD57+ T cells in acquired aplastic anemia. Study summary: Sorted CD4+ plus CD8+ cells gave DNA averaging around 3.2 ug. Findings and caveats of the study: A set of around 30 CD8+ CDR3 sequences was shared between patients and controls, and these sequences appeared highly expressed in patients. Between patients and controls, CD8+ Simpson's diversity did not vary significantly.

The germline CDR1 and CDR2 sequences are ENHRY and SYGVKD. The CDR3 loop spans 14 amino acids. Genomic DNA, the template, was used for profiling of the TCR beta VDJ and CDR3. TCRdb reanalysed the reads using MiXCR and keeps one entry per CDR3 protein. The sample includes about 160,000 distinct CDR3 sequences, about 45% seen only once; the top ten take less than 3%. Whoever was chosen for sequencing had shown CD8+CD57+ cell expansion by flow cytometry. Untreated patients provided the blood samples, with no therapy given before sampling. Sequencing used sorted CD4+, CD8+, or CD8+CD57+ T cells (not recorded which) from PBMCs. This receptor was obtained from a human donor with aplastic anemia. The rearrangement links TRBV10-3 to TRBJ1-1, with D possibly being TRBD1 (5 bases). This CDR3 reads CASSFPTAGAQAFF. The CDR3, as DNA: TGTGCCAGCAGTTTCCCGACGGCTGGGGCTCAAGCTTTCTTT.